This record concerns one TCR beta chain sequence. Its antigen is currently unknown. Germline V gene data show CDR1 as LNHDA and CDR2 as SQIVND (reference sequence). The CDR3 covers 16 residues. V was clipped by 0 bases and J by 4 bases, with 15 bases between them. The data belong to a study of shared clonotypes between healthy human individuals. General observations from the study: What naive subsets generally showed was a larger estimated richness than memory subsets showed.

Genomic DNA of each subset was evenly split across several immunoSEQ plates. When replicate PCRs were run on sorted subsets, they used approximately 0.2 ug DNA, about 30,000 T cell genomes. Authors' data handling: Filtering differed because ImmunoSEQ produced junction-only sequences that carried no quality scores. Assay: immunoSEQ multiplex PCR; the TCRdb copy retains only in-frame clones and omits some. The V and J calls and the clone size are those of that table, but D and trimming were determined from the DNA. The data contain over a million clones, about 77% of them singletons. Sequences were obtained from memory CD4+ T cells sorted from blood. The subset here: CD45RA-negative fraction. This sequence was found in a man aged 18 to 30 in good health. The chain joins TRBV19 to TRBJ1-2, with TRBD1 as a possible D gene (5 bases). The CDR3 region has the DNA TGTGCCAGTAGTATAGATCTAAGGGGCAGCTTCTATGGCTACACCTTC. It translates to CASSIDLRGSFYGYTF. Variable domain in full (rest from reference TRBV19 and TRBJ1-2): DGGITQSPKYLFRKEGQNVTLSCEQNLNHDAMYWYRQDPGQGLRLIYYSQIVNDFQKGDIAEGYSVSREKKESFPLTVTSAQKNPTAFYLCASSIDLRGSFYGYTFGSGTRLTVV.